The clone carrying this T cell receptor beta chain was observed once. CDR1 is SGHNT and CDR2 is YYREEE in the germline V gene (reference sequence). CDR3 length: 15 amino acids. Trimming took 6 bases from V and 0 from J, leaving 10 bases between them. These data are taken from a study of blood T cell repertoires in COVID-19. Authors' data handling: Amplification of reference gene primers was used by the study to estimate nucleated cell counts. This table comes from immunoSEQ multiplex PCR, and its TCRdb copy is limited to in-frame clones, with some not included. V and J calls and clone size are copied from that table; D and trimming were computed from the DNA. This table has some 300,000 clones, approximately 91% appearing once.

Sequencing was done on a sample of PBMCs or T cells enriched from blood (not recorded which). The clonotype was recovered from a woman between 25 and 40 years old who had been exposed to COVID-19. The V gene is TRBV5-4, the J gene TRBJ2-6, with D uncertain. The DNA of the CDR3 is TGTGCCAGCACACGAAGAGCCTCTGGGGCCAACGTCCTGACTTTC. It encodes CASTRRASGANVLTF.